This passage covers 12 T cell receptor beta chains from one sample sequenced in a study of PD-1 blockade in classical Hodgkin lymphoma. Produced via immunoSEQ multiplex PCR; TCRdb's table is partial and in-frame only. Of roughly 16,000 clones detected, around four fifths appear once; the ten largest clones hold approximately 13%. Time point indicated: cycle 4 day 1 (C4D1), after more than 5 weeks of nivolumab. In every patient, relapse followed autologous stem cell transplantation, while exposure to brentuximab vedotin differed. The source material was peripheral blood mononuclear cells (PBMCs), sampled before the fourth cycle of nivolumab. Receptors originate from a human donor with classical Hodgkin lymphoma.

A single count supports this clone. This chain links TRBV9 with TRBJ2-1; D not certain. V dropped 4 bases and J dropped 9 bases, with 17 bases sitting between them. This CDR3 comprises 14 residues. Germline-derived CDR1 and CDR2 are SGDLS and YYNGEE. The CDR3 here is CASSPNFSPIEQFF. The CDR3 region has the DNA TGTGCCAGCAGCCCTAATTTTAGCCCCATTGAGCAGTTCTTC.

The chain has TRBV7-9 and TRBJ2-5; 8 positions match TRBD2. The germline V gene encodes CDR1 SEHNR and CDR2 FQNEAQ (reference sequence). V was clipped by 5 bases and J by 5 bases; unmatched bases: 10. This CDR3 contains 15 residues. CDR3 residues: CASSIPGGQKETQYF. Written as DNA, the CDR3 is TGTGCCAGCAGCATTCCGGGGGGGCAGAAGGAGACCCAGTACTTC.

V gene TRBV6-5 combines with J gene TRBJ1-2, with 7 nucleotides matching TRBD1. The V gene end was trimmed by 4 bases and the J gene end by 8 bases; junction bases not matched to a gene: 7. In germline, CDR1 is MNHEY, CDR2 SVGAGI. The CDR3 loop spans 13 amino acids. In nucleotides, the CDR3 is TGTGCCAGCAGTTTCCGGGACAGAAGGGGCTACACCTTC. Protein: CASSFRDRRGYTF.

This chain joins TRBV27 and TRBJ1-1, with a weak D call TRBD1 (6 bases). Germline CDR1 reads MNHEY; CDR2 reads SMNVEV (reference sequence). There are 16 residues in the CDR3. Trimming left V 7 bases short and J 1 base short, with 19 bases between. For the CDR3, the DNA is TGTGCCAGCACCCTTCAACAGGGTTATGCGAACACTGAAGCTTTCTTT. It encodes CASTLQQGYANTEAFF.

V is TRBV4-1 and J is TRBJ1-4; D may be TRBD1 (6 bases). Germline CDR1 is MGHRA and CDR2 is YSYEKL. Trimming stripped 3 bases from V and 8 bases from J, with 16 bases between. This CDR3 spans 15 amino acids. CDR3 protein: CASSQVRVTGEKLFF. The CDR3 nucleotides are TGCGCCAGCAGCCAGGTGCGAGTAACAGGGGAAAAACTGTTTTTT.

The chain uses TRBV4-3 and TRBJ2-5, with 7 bases lining up with TRBD1. Germline V CDR1 and CDR2: LGHNA, YSLEER. There are 15 residues in the CDR3. Losses at the gene ends were 1 base for V and 5 bases for J; bases not matched to a gene: 7. CDR3 in DNA: TGCGCCAGCAGCCAAGGGGACAGTCCTCTGGAGACCCAGTACTTC. Protein product: CASSQGDSPLETQYF.

The rearrangement uses TRBV7-9 and TRBJ2-5, with D tentatively TRBD2 (6 bases). The CDR3 covers 15 residues. V lost 5 bases to trimming and J lost 5 bases, with 18 bases between them. Germline CDR1 and CDR2: SEHNR and FQNEAQ (reference sequence). CDR3 sequence reads: CASSPSGTPVETQYF. In DNA form, the CDR3 reads TGTGCCAGCAGCCCATCCGGGACTCCTGTGGAGACCCAGTACTTC.

The genes are TRBV2 and TRBJ1-6, with a tentative D call TRBD1 (5 bases). The CDR3 spans 16 residues. From germline, CDR1 is SNHLY and CDR2 FYNNEI. Trimming removed 4 bases at V and 5 bases at J, with 15 bases between. CDR3: CASSGQGRANNSPLHF. The CDR3 region has the DNA TGTGCCAGCAGTGGCCAGGGCAGGGCAAATAATTCACCCCTCCACTTT.

The rearrangement joins TRBV11-2 to TRBJ2-5, with D perhaps TRBD2 (6 bases). CDR1 and CDR2 from the germline V gene are SGHAT and FQNNGV. Trimming removed 3 bases from V and 3 bases from J, with 14 bases in between. This CDR3 comprises 15 residues. The chain's CDR3 is CASSFSPGLKETQYF. Here the CDR3 DNA reads TGTGCCAGCAGCTTCTCTCCGGGACTCAAAGAGACCCAGTACTTC.

The V gene is TRBV10-3, the J gene TRBJ1-5; TRBD1 is a possible D gene (6 bases). The CDR3 is 16 residues long. Germline CDR1 ENHRY, CDR2 SYGVKD. V gave up 6 bases and J gave up 2 bases, with 17 bases separating them. CDR3 DNA: TGTGCCATCAGGATAACAGGGTCGGTTGGCAATCAGCCCCAGCATTTT. It is translated as CAIRITGSVGNQPQHF.

The chain has TRBV9 and TRBJ1-2; D remains ambiguous. This CDR3 contains 13 residues. Germline V gene lookup returns CDR1 SGDLS and CDR2 YYNGEE. The V end lost 5 bases, the J end lost 4 bases, and 12 bases lay between the germline ends. The CDR3 spells CASSARALYGYTF. CDR3 DNA: TGTGCCAGCAGTGCCCGAGCGCTCTATGGCTACACCTTC.

V and J are TRBV7-2 and TRBJ1-1; TRBD1 might be the D (5 bases). Germline V CDR1 and CDR2: SGHTA, FQGNSA. The V end was cut by 7 bases, the J end by 2 bases, with 14 bases between. CDR3 length: 14 residues. In nucleotides, the CDR3 is TGTGCCAGCACCCACCTGGGGGTTAACACTGAAGCTTTCTTT. Encoded protein: CASTHLGVNTEAFF.